The sequence of this T cell receptor beta chain was determined in a study of cytomegalovirus exposure and HLA in healthy donors. The PCR was carried out with 60 Vbeta primers and 13 Jbeta primers. The protocol was immunoSEQ multiplex PCR, while the TCRdb copy is restricted to in-frame clones and leaves out a portion. In the table there are under 200,000 clones, about four fifths of which are singletons. Germline lookup yields CDR1 KGHSH and CDR2 LQKENI. The CDR3 loop spans 16 amino acids. V lost 3 bases and J lost 2, with 11 bases in between. This TCR was recovered from a male donor in good health and CMV-seropositive. Sample: PBMCs. The J gene is TRBJ2-6, the V gene TRBV18; D is uncertain. CDR3 in DNA: TGTGCCAGCTCACCTAGCCAACCTGCTGGGGCCAACGTCCTGACTTTC. Translating gives CASSPSQPAGANVLTF.